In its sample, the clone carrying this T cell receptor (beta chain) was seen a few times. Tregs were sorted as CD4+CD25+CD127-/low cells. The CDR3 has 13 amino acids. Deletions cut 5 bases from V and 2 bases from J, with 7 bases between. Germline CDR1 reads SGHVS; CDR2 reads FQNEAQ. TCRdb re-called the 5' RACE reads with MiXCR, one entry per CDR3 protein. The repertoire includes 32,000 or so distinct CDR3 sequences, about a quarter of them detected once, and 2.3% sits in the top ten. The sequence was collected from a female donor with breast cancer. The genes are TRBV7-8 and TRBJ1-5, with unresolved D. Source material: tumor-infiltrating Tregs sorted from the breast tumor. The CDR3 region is CASSRLGNQPQHF. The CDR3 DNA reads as TGTGCCAGCAGCCGGTTAGGCAATCAGCCCCAGCATTTT.